The T cell receptor (beta chain) under discussion was sequenced for a study of blood T cell repertoires in COVID-19. For the study at large: The United States, Italy and Spain were the sources of the acute and convalescent COVID-19 samples. PBMCs, B-cell-depleted T cells, or T cells were the source of the cDNA or gDNA that made up the material.

The CDR3 sequence is 15 residues long. In germline, CDR1 is LGHNA, CDR2 YNFKEQ. Trimming stripped 0 bases from V and 6 bases from J, with 15 bases between. The method was immunoSEQ multiplex PCR; TCRdb's version includes in-frame clones alone and lacks a portion of them. The table shows 70,000 or so clones, with around 86% occurring only once. The source is a man aged 65-85 years with active COVID-19. This chain joins TRBV4-2 and TRBJ2-7; D gene unclear. The sample taken for sequencing was peripheral blood. The CDR3 bases are TGTGCCAGCAGCCAAGATGGCAGGTCACTTAGCGAGCAGTACTTC. Its translation: CASSQDGRSLSEQYF.